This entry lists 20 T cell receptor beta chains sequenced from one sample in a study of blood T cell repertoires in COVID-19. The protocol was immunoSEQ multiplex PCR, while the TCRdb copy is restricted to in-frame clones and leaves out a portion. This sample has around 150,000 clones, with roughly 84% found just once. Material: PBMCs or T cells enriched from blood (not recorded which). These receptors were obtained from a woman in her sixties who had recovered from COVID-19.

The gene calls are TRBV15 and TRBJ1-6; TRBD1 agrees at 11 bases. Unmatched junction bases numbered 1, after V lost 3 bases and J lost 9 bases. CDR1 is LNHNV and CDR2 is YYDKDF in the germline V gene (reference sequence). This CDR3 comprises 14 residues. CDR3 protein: CATSSGQGASPLHF. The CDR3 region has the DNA TGTGCCACCAGCAGTGGACAGGGGGCTTCACCCCTCCACTTT.

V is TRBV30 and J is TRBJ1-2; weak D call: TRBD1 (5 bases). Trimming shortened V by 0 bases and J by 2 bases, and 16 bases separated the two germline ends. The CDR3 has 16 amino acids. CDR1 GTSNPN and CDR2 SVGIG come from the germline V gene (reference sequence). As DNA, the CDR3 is TGTGCCTGGAGTGTACGATCGGGGGTTTGGAACTATGGCTACACCTTC. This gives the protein CAWSVRSGVWNYGYTF.

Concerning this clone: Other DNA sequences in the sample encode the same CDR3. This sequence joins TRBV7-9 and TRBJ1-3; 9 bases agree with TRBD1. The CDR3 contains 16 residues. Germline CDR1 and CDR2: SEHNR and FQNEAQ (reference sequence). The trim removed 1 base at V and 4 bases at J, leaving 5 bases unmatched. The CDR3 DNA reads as TGTGCCAGCAGCTTAGGGGACAGGGCTGCGGGAAACACCATATATTTT. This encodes CASSLGDRAAGNTIYF.

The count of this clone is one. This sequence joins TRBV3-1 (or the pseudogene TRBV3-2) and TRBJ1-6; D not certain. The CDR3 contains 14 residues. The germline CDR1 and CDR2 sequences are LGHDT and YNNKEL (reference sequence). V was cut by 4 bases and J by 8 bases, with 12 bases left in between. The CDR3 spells CASSRTDGDSPLHF. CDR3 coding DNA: TGTGCCAGCAGCCGCACGGACGGGGATTCACCCCTCCACTTT.

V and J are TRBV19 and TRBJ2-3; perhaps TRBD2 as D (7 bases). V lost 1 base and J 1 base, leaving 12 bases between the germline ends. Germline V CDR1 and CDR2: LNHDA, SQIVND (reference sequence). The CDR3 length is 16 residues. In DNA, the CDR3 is TGTGCCAGTAGTATAGGTGCGGGGGCCGGCACAGATACGCAGTATTTT. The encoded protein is CASSIGAGAGTDTQYF.

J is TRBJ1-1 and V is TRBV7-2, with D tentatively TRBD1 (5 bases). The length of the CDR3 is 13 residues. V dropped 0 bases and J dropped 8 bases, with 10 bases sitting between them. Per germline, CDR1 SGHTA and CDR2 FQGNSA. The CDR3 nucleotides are TGTGCCAGCAGCTTAGCAGTCTACAGGGAAGCTTTCTTT. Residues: CASSLAVYREAFF.

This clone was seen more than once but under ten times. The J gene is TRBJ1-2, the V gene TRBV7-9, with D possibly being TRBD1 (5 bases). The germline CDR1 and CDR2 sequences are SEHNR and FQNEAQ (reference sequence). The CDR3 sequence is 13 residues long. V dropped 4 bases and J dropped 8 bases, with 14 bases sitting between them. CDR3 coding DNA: TGTGCCAGCAGCTCTCAGGCGGCAGGGGGCTACACCTTC. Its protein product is CASSSQAAGGYTF.

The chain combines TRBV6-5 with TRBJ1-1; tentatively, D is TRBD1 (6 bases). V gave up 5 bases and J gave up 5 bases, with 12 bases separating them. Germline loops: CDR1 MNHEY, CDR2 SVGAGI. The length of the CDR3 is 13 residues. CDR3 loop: CASSREGTTEAFF. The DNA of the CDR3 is TGTGCCAGCAGTAGAGAGGGGACAACTGAAGCTTTCTTT.

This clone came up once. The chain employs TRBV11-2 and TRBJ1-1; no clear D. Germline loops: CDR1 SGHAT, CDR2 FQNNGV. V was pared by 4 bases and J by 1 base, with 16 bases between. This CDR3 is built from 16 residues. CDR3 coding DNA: TGTGCCAGCAGCTCCACCAGGAGGGCCAGGAACACTGAAGCTTTCTTT. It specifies CASSSTRRARNTEAFF.

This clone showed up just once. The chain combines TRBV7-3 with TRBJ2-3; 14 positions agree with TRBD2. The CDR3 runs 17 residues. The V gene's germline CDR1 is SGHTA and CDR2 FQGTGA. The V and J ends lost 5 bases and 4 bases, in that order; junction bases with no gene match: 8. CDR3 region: CASSPQPGLAGADTQYF. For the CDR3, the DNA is TGTGCCAGCAGCCCCCAACCGGGACTAGCGGGAGCAGATACGCAGTATTTT.

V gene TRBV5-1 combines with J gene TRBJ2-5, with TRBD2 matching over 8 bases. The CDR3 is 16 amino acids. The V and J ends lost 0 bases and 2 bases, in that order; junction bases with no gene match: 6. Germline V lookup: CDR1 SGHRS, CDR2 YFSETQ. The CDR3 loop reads CASSLDPSGRQETQYF. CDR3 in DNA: TGCGCCAGCAGCTTGGACCCTAGCGGGCGACAAGAGACCCAGTACTTC.

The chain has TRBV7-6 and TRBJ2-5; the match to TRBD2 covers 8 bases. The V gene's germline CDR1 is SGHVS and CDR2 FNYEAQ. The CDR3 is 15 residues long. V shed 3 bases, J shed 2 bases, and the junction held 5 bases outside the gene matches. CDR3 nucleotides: TGTGCCAGCAGCTTCGCGGGGGGCGGGCAAGAGACCCAGTACTTC. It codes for CASSFAGGGQETQYF.

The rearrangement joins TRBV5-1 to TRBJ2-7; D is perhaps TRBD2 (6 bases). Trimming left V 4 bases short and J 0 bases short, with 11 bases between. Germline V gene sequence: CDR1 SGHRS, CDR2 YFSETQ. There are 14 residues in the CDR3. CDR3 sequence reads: CASSGRPGSYEQYF. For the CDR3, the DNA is TGCGCCAGCAGCGGGAGGCCGGGCTCCTACGAGCAGTACTTC.

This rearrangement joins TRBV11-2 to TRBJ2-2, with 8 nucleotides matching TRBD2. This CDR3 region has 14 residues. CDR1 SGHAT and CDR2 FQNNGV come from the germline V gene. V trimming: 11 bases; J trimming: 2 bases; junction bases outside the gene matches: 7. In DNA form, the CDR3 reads TGTGCCTCAGCGGGGGCTAGCAACACCGGGGAGCTGTTTTTT. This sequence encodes CASAGASNTGELFF.

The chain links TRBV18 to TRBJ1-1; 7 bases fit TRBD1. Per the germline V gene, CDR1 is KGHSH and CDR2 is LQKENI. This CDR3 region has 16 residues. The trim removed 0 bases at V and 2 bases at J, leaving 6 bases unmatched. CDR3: CASSPPLTGYNTEAFF. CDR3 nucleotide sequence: TGTGCCAGCTCACCACCGCTGACAGGGTATAACACTGAAGCTTTCTTT.

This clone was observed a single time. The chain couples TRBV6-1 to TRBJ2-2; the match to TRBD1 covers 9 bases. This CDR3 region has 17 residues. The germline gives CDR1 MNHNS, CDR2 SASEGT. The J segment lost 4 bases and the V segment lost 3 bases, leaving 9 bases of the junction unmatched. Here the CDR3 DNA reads TGTGCCAGCAGTGAGCAAAACAGGGGGCGCAGCACCGGGGAGCTGTTTTTT. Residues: CASSEQNRGRSTGELFF.

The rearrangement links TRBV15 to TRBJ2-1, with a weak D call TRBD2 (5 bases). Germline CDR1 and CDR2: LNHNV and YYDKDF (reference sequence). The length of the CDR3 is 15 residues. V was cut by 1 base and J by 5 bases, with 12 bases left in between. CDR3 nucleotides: TGTGCCACCAGCAGAGGACCCCCGAGGGACAATGAGCAGTTCTTC. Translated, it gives CATSRGPPRDNEQFF.

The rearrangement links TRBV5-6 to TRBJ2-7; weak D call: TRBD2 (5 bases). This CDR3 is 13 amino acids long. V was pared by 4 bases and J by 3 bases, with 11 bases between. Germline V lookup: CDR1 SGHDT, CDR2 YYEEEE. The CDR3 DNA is TGTGCCAGCAGCATTGGGAGAAACTACGAGCAGTACTTC. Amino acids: CASSIGRNYEQYF.

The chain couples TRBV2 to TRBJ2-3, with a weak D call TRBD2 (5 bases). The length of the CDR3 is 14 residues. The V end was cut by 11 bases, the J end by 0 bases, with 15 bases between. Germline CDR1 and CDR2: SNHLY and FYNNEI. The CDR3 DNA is TGTGCCGACACGAGGGTAGGGAGCACAGATACGCAGTATTTT. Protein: CADTRVGSTDTQYF. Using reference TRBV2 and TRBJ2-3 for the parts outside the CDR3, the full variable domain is EPEVTQTPSHQVTQMGQEVILRCVPISNHLYFYWYRQILGQKVEFLVSFYNNEISEKSEIFDDQFSVERPDGSNFTLKIRSTKLEDSAMYFCADTRVGSTDTQYFGPGTRLTVL.

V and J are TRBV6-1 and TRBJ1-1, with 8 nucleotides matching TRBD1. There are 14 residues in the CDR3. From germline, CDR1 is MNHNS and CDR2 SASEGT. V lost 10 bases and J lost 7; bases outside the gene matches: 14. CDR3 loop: CAIALDRVRGEAFF. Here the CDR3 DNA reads TGTGCCATCGCCCTGGACAGGGTACGGGGTGAAGCTTTCTTT.